One and the same sample provided the 16 T cell receptor beta chains below, sequenced in a study of tissue T cells after allogeneic stem cell transplantation. Time point of the sample: mouse harvest day 14 after allogeneic transplant. Tail vein injection delivered 10^7 T-cell-depleted bone marrow cells and 10^6 splenic CD5+ T cells. Produced via immunoSEQ multiplex PCR; TCRdb's table is partial and in-frame only. Among several thousand clones listed, 36% were seen once. Input material: skin. These receptors all stem from a female BALB/c mouse given C57BL/6 T cells with graft-versus-host disease after an allogeneic hematopoietic cell transplant.

By share, this clone counts as large (0.1 to 1%). Mouse names are used for the genes. The read halts 1 residue ahead of the CDR3 end, with the missing end drawn from the germline J gene. The chain couples TRBV26 to TRBJ2-1, with D maybe TRBD1 (6 bases). Trimming left V 2 bases short and J 5 bases short, with 7 bases between. Germline V gene sequence: CDR1 KGHPV, CDR2 FQNQEV (reference sequence). This CDR3 has 13 amino acids. CDR3 in amino acids: CASSLGQNAEQFF. Partial CDR3 DNA: TGTGCCAGCAGTCTGGGACAGAATGCTGAGCAGTTC.

In its sample, this clone was seen once. Gene labels here are mouse ones. Sequencing ends 1 residue short of the CDR3 end; the germline J gene provides the rest. The chain joins TRBV26 to TRBJ2-1, with a weak D call TRBD1 (6 bases). CDR3 length: 14 amino acids. Germline CDR1 KGHPV, CDR2 FQNQEV (reference sequence). Trimming removed 4 bases at V and 3 bases at J, with 10 bases between. CDR3: CASSRQGSYAEQFF. The CDR3 bases that were read are TGTGCCAGCAGTCGGCAGGGGAGCTATGCTGAGCAGTTC. Variable domain in full (rest from reference TRBV26 and TRBJ2-1): NSKVIQTPRYLVKGQGQKAKMRCIPEKGHPVVFWYQQNKNNEFKFLINFQNQEVLQQIDMTEKRFSAECPSNSPCSLEIQSSEAGDSALYLCASSRQGSYAEQFFGPGTRLTVL.

This clone rates as medium-sized (0.01 to 0.1%). Mouse names are used for the genes. The CDR3 end lies 1 residue beyond the end of the read and is filled in from the germline J gene. The rearrangement uses TRBV16 and TRBJ2-7; D might be TRBD2 (6 bases). Germline CDR1 and CDR2: SGHSA and FRNQAP. The V end was cut by 3 bases, the J end by 0 bases, with 9 bases between. CDR3 length equals 14 residues. The sequenced part of the CDR3 DNA is TGTGCAAGCAGCTTGAGTGGGGGCTCCTATGAACAGTAC. Translated, it gives CASSLSGGSYEQY. The whole CDR3 sequence reads CASSLSGGSYEQYF.

A note on this clone: Mouse germline and gene names are used. The read stops 1 residue short of the end of the CDR3; the missing end is completed from the germline J gene. This chain connects TRBV16 to TRBJ2-7; D uncertain. Per the germline V gene, CDR1 is SGHSA and CDR2 is FRNQAP. This CDR3 has 14 amino acids. Trimming removed 1 base from V and 0 bases from J, with 7 bases in between. The CDR3 sequence is CASSLVGFSYEQYF. The sequenced part of the CDR3 DNA is TGTGCAAGCAGCTTAGTTGGATTCTCCTATGAACAGTAC. Variable domain in full (rest from reference TRBV16 and TRBJ2-7): NAGVIQTPRHKVTGKGQEATLWCEPISGHSAVFWYRQTIVQGLEFLTYFRNQAPIDDSGMPKERFSAQMPNQSHSTLKIQSTQPQDSAVYLCASSLVGFSYEQYFGPGTRLTVL.

A few counts support this clone. The genes are named according to mouse. With the read ending 1 residue before the CDR3 end, the germline J gene is used to fill in that end. V gene TRBV26 combines with J gene TRBJ2-3, with 8 bases identical to TRBD1. The CDR3 sequence is 14 residues long. Germline V gene lookup returns CDR1 KGHPV and CDR2 FQNQEV (reference sequence). Trimming cost V 5 bases and J 0 bases; bases outside gene matches: 1. Incomplete CDR3 DNA: TGTGCCAGCAGTAGACAGGGGAGTGCAGAAACGCTGTAT. It specifies CASSRQGSAETLY. The complete CDR3 reads CASSRQGSAETLYF.

Judged by abundance, this clone is medium-sized. Each gene name is a mouse one. The CDR3 end falls 1 residue outside the read, so it is completed with the germline J gene. The chain couples TRBV26 to TRBJ2-3; tentatively, D is TRBD1 or TRBD2 (6 bases each). Trimming removed 6 bases from V and 4 bases from J, with 8 bases in between. The CDR3 is 12 amino acids. Germline V gene sequence: CDR1 KGHPV, CDR2 FQNQEV (reference sequence). The CDR3 is CASRGASETLYF. The sequenced CDR3 bases are TGTGCCAGCAGGGGGGCGTCAGAAACGCTGTAT.

This clone appeared a single time. These gene names are mouse names. The CDR3 end lies 1 residue beyond the end of the read and is filled in from the germline J gene. V usage is TRBV26 and J usage is TRBJ2-2; 9 positions agree with TRBD1. Germline V gene sequence: CDR1 KGHPV, CDR2 FQNQEV (reference sequence). This CDR3 has 14 amino acids. J gave up 6 bases and V 4 bases, and 3 bases lay outside the gene matches. CDR3 loop: CASSPQGAPGQLYF. Partial CDR3 DNA: TGTGCCAGCAGTCCACAGGGGGCCCCCGGGCAGCTCTAC.

As for this clone: The gene names given are mouse names. The read gets to within 1 residue of the CDR3 end, and the germline J gene fills in the rest. The J gene is TRBJ1-4, the V gene TRBV31; TRBD1 is a possible D gene (6 bases). This CDR3 contains 15 residues. V was trimmed by 0 bases and J by 2 bases, leaving 10 bases between them. Per the germline V gene, CDR1 is GKSSPN and CDR2 is SITVG. CDR3 sequence reads: CAWSLPTGSNERLFF. The covered CDR3 bases are TGTGCCTGGAGTCTACCGACAGGCTCCAACGAAAGATTATTT. The entire variable domain, with the rest obtained from reference TRBV31 and TRBJ1-4, is as follows: AQTIHQWPVAEIKAVGSPLSLGCTIKGKSSPNLYWYWQATGGTLQQLFYSITVGQVESVVQLNLSASRPKDDQFILSTEKLLLSHSGFYLCAWSLPTGSNERLFFGHGTKLSVL.

A note on this clone: Mouse gene names apply. The read falls 1 residue short of the CDR3 end, and the missing part is taken from the germline J gene. The gene calls are TRBV17 and TRBJ2-3; no reliable D call. Between the trimmed V and J ends, which lost 4 bases and 1 base, there was a span of 9 bases. There are 14 residues in the CDR3. The germline gives CDR1 MNHDT, CDR2 YYDKIL. The CDR3 protein is CASSTRRGAETLYF. The CDR3 bases that were read are TGTGCTAGCAGTACAAGACGAGGTGCAGAAACGCTGTAT.

A note on this clone: Germline and genes: mouse. The part of the CDR3 DNA that was read is TGTGCAAGCAGCTTAGCGGGGCCCAGCACCGGGCAGCTCTAC. It encodes CASSLAGPSTGQLY. From start to end, the CDR3 is CASSLAGPSTGQLYF. The J gene is TRBJ2-2, the V gene TRBV16, with D possibly called TRBD1 or TRBD2 (5 bases each). The read terminates 1 residue before the CDR3 end, so the remaining end is supplied by the germline J gene. The germline V gene encodes CDR1 SGHSA and CDR2 FRNQAP. The V end was cut by 1 base, the J end by 4 bases, with 10 bases between. The CDR3 loop spans 15 amino acids.

By proportion, this clone is large. Gene names and germline refer to mouse. The read stops 1 residue short of the end of the CDR3; the missing end is completed from the germline J gene. V gene TRBV1 combines with J gene TRBJ2-1, with D possibly being TRBD1 or TRBD2 (5 bases each). The germline CDR1 and CDR2 sequences are NSQYPW and LRSPGD (reference sequence). Trimming pared 3 bases from V and 5 bases from J, leaving 11 bases between. This CDR3 has 14 amino acids. The sequenced CDR3 bases are TGCACCTGCAGTGCGCGGGACGGAAATGCTGAGCAGTTC. Amino acid sequence: CTCSARDGNAEQF. Given in full, the CDR3 is CTCSARDGNAEQFF.

This clone was found a few times. Any gene name here is a mouse gene name. The read gets to within 1 residue of the CDR3 end, and the germline J gene fills in the rest. The rearrangement uses TRBV13-3 and TRBJ2-3; D may be TRBD1 (10 bases). CDR3 length equals 19 residues. Trimming shortened V by 3 bases and J by 1 base, and 24 bases separated the two germline ends. Germline V lookup: CDR1 NNHDY, CDR2 SYVADS. This chain's CDR3 is CASSGDRGRGGARAETLYF. The sequenced part of the CDR3 DNA is TGTGCCAGCAGTGGAGACAGGGGGCGTGGGGGGGCACGTGCAGAAACGCTGTAT.

Worth noting for this clone: Germline and genes: mouse. The read stops 1 residue short of the end of the CDR3; the missing end is completed from the germline J gene. The rearrangement links TRBV3 to TRBJ1-2; D may be TRBD1 (6 bases). Deletions cut 5 bases from V and 1 base from J, with 8 bases between. Germline V gene sequence: CDR1 SNHLY, CDR2 FYNGKV (reference sequence). The CDR3 is 13 amino acids. The CDR3 sequence: CASSPGQNSDYTF. The sequenced CDR3 bases are TGTGCCAGCAGCCCGGGACAAAACTCCGACTACACC.

In its sample, this clone was seen a few times. The genes and germline here are from mouse. The CDR3 region is CASSPPGQGRNQAPLF. The CDR3 DNA, read in part, is TGTGCCAGCAGTCCCCCGGGACAGGGGAGGAACCAGGCTCCGCTT. The chain recombines TRBV26 with TRBJ1-5, with 10 bases fitting TRBD1. Sequencing ends 1 residue short of the CDR3 end; the germline J gene provides the rest. Trimming at V came to 4 bases and at J to 4 bases, leaving 7 bases not matched to a gene. CDR3 size: 16 residues. Germline assignment: CDR1 KGHPV and CDR2 FQNQEV (reference sequence).

This clone occurred a few times. The genes and germline here are from mouse. The CDR3 extends 1 residue past the end of the read, so its final part is completed from the germline J gene. V usage is TRBV26 and J usage is TRBJ2-7; 7 nucleotides agree with TRBD1. Per germline, CDR1 KGHPV and CDR2 FQNQEV (reference sequence). The V gene end was trimmed by 2 bases and the J gene end by 4 bases; junction bases not matched to a gene: 2. This CDR3 contains 13 residues. Partial CDR3 DNA: TGTGCCAGCAGTCTGCGGGGACAGTATGAACAGTAC. Translated, it gives CASSLRGQYEQY. The full-length CDR3 reads as CASSLRGQYEQYF.

Notes on this clone: The genes and germline here are from mouse. The DNA ends 1 residue before the CDR3 does, and the rest of the CDR3 is filled in from the germline J gene. The chain employs TRBV3 and TRBJ1-1; no clear D. CDR1 and CDR2 (germline): SNHLY, FYNGKV (reference sequence). The germline V and J ends were trimmed by 5 bases and 0 bases, with 10 bases remaining between them. CDR3 length: 14 amino acids. Incomplete CDR3 DNA: TGTGCCAGCAGCCTCCGACATCCAAACACAGAAGTCTTC. Amino acid sequence: CASSLRHPNTEVF. The full CDR3 protein is CASSLRHPNTEVFF.